The 5 T cell receptor beta chains below come from one sample, sequenced in a study of control samples from healthy donors and cancer patients (dated by TCRdb to 2020 to 2021). Preparation of the library involved the immunoSEQ multiplex PCR assay. Sourced from immuneACCESS, this table was stored by TCRdb with only in-frame sequences that have V and J called. A share of the clones is absent; for the studies checked, an unresolved V gene accounts for under half, and the remainder has no known explanation. The sample yields about 61,000 clones; around 90% were counted once. The top ten clones comprise less than 7% of the sample. Sequenced sample: PBMCs. The origin of the receptors is a man in his sixties with colorectal cancer.

J is TRBJ2-3 and V is TRBV7-3; TRBD2 matches 10 bases. CDR3 length: 19 residues. V lost 0 bases, J lost 0 bases, and 9 bases stayed unmatched. The germline gives CDR1 SGHTA, CDR2 FQGTGA. The CDR3 spells CASSLTGGIAGGSTDTQYF. CDR3 nucleotide sequence: TGTGCCAGCAGCTTAACGGGCGGAATAGCGGGGGGCAGCACAGATACGCAGTATTTT.

This chain joins TRBV11-2 and TRBJ2-5; no firm D call. V lost 1 base, J lost 1 base, and 4 bases lay in between. Per germline, CDR1 SGHAT and CDR2 FQNNGV. This CDR3 has 13 amino acids. CDR3 loop: CASSLGIQETQYF. DNA for the CDR3: TGTGCCAGCAGCTTAGGAATCCAAGAGACCCAGTACTTC.

The J gene is TRBJ2-1, the V gene TRBV19; D ambiguous. Germline V lookup: CDR1 LNHDA, CDR2 SQIVND (reference sequence). This CDR3 has 11 amino acids. V was cut by 10 bases and J by 8 bases, with 12 bases left in between. The CDR3 here is CAIGTYDEQFF. The CDR3, as DNA: TGTGCCATCGGTACGTATGATGAGCAGTTCTTC.

The chain employs TRBV6-1 and TRBJ2-5; D possibly corresponds to TRBD1 (6 bases). Germline V CDR1 and CDR2: MNHNS, SASEGT. The CDR3 totals 13 residues. V shed 6 bases and J shed 5 bases, with 13 bases lying between them. The CDR3 sequence: CASRPSDRETQYF. The CDR3 region has the DNA TGTGCCAGCAGGCCATCCGACAGGGAGACCCAGTACTTC.

The chain couples TRBV25-1 to TRBJ2-2; D gene unclear. This CDR3 has 16 residues. Trimming cost V 3 bases and J 5 bases, with 16 bases left between them. Germline V gene sequence: CDR1 MGHDK, CDR2 SYGVNS. The CDR3 sequence is CASSDMGRAFTGELFF. CDR3 nucleotides: TGTGCCAGCAGTGATATGGGTAGAGCGTTTACCGGGGAGCTGTTTTTT.